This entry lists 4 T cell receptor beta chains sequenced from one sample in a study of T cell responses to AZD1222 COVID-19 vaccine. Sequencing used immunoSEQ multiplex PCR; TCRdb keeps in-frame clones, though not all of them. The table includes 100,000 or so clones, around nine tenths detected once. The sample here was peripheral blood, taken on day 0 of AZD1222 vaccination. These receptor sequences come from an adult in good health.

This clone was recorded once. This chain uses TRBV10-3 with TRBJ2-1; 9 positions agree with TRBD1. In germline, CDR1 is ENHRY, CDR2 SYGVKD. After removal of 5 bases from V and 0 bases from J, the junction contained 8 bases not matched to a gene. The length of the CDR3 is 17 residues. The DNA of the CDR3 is TGTGCCATCAGTTCAACCCAGGGACAGGGCTCCTACAATGAGCAGTTCTTC. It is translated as CAISSTQGQGSYNEQFF.

The CDR3 DNA is TGTGCCAGCAGCTTAGAGCGGGAGGGGGCCAATGAGCAGTTCTTC. Translation gives CASSLEREGANEQFF. The chain links TRBV13 to TRBJ2-1; 10 nucleotides line up with TRBD2. The junction had 3 bases not matched to a gene; V was cut back by 1 base and J by 6 bases. This CDR3 is 15 amino acids long. Germline V CDR1 and CDR2: PRHDT, FYEKMQ (reference sequence).

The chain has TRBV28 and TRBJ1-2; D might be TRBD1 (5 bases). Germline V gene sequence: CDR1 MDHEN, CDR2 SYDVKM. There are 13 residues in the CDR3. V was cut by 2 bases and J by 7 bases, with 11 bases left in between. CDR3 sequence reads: CASSLIGGAGYTF. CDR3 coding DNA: TGTGCCAGCAGTTTAATTGGGGGAGCTGGCTACACCTTC.

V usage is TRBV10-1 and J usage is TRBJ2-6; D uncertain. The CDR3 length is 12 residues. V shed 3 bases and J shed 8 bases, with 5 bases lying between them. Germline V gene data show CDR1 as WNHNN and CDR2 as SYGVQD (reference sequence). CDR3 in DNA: TGCGCCAGCAGTGACAGTTCCAACGTCCTGACTTTC. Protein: CASSDSSNVLTF.